This T cell receptor (beta chain) is from a study of blood T cell repertoires in COVID-19. Study-level background: Some COVID-19 samples were acute and others convalescent; all came from the United States, Italy and Spain. T cells, B-cell-depleted T cells, or PBMCs provided the cDNA or gDNA that served as material.

CDR3 length: 13 residues. Germline-derived CDR1 and CDR2 are SQVTM and ANQGSEA. The V end lost 7 bases, the J end lost 5 bases, and 15 bases lay between the germline ends. Some clones are missing from TCRdb's copy, which holds only in-frame ones; the method was immunoSEQ multiplex PCR. The sample lists tens of thousands of clones; approximately 80% were seen once. Seattle participants joined during active infection and were tracked over time. Sample: peripheral blood. The V gene is TRBV29-1, the J gene TRBJ1-5; weak D call: TRBD1 (5 bases). This sequence was found in an older man with COVID-19, enrolled during active disease. DNA for the CDR3: TGCAGCGCTGGGGGGGGTGGTGATCAGCCCCAGCATTTT. This gives the protein CSAGGGGDQPQHF. Based on the CDR3 plus reference TRBV29-1 and TRBJ1-5, the full variable domain is SAVISQKPSRDICQRGTSLTIQCQVDSQVTMMFWYRQQPGQSLTLIATANQGSEATYESGFVIDKFPISRPNLTFSTLTVSNMSPEDSSIYLCSAGGGGDQPQHFGDGTRLSIL.